The 16 T cell receptor beta chains given below trace back to one sample, sequenced in a study of beta chain features in type 1 diabetes. Expressed TCRB transcripts were sequenced after all isolated RNA was converted to cDNA. Clones were sequenced by immunoSEQ multiplex PCR, and TCRdb holds only the in-frame ones, with some missing. The sample has fewer than 200,000 clones, about 13% seen once; the top ten hold about 0.58%. Sequencing input: central memory CD4+ T cells from blood. The receptor source for this set is a young woman in good health.

This chain connects TRBV30 to TRBJ2-7; TRBD1 is a possible D gene (5 bases). Per germline, CDR1 GTSNPN and CDR2 SVGIG (reference sequence). The CDR3 runs to 12 residues. The V end lost 2 bases, the J end lost 3 bases, and 8 bases lay between the germline ends. CDR3 bases: TGTGCCTGGAGTAGGGGCCGCTACGAGCAGTACTTC. Translation gives CAWSRGRYEQYF.

This clone was detected a few times. The J gene is TRBJ2-3, the V gene TRBV9, with 10 bases fitting TRBD2. The CDR3 length is 17 residues. The germline gives CDR1 SGDLS, CDR2 YYNGEE. The junction had 7 bases not matched to a gene; V was cut back by 0 bases and J by 3 bases. Here the CDR3 reads CASSVAGLAGVTDTQYF. The CDR3 bases are TGTGCCAGCAGCGTAGCGGGGCTAGCGGGAGTAACAGATACGCAGTATTTT.

This clone was seen only a few times. This chain's CDR3 is CATSRDPRQGQETQYF. The DNA for the CDR3 is TGTGCCACCAGCAGAGACCCCAGACAGGGCCAAGAGACCCAGTACTTC. The chain combines TRBV15 with TRBJ2-5; TRBD1 matches 7 bases. This CDR3 is 16 amino acids long. V lost 0 bases and J lost 1; bases outside the gene matches: 5. Germline V lookup: CDR1 LNHNV, CDR2 YYDKDF (reference sequence).

This clone appeared a few times. This sequence joins TRBV29-1 and TRBJ2-5; 8 bases are shared with TRBD1. The germline V gene has CDR1 SQVTM and CDR2 ANQGSEA. The CDR3 contains 14 residues. Trimming removed 6 bases from V and 5 bases from J; junction bases left unmatched: 11. The CDR3 bases are TGCAGCGTGGTCTTAGGACAGGGCGGGGAGACCCAGTACTTC. Translation: CSVVLGQGGETQYF.

This clone was seen ten or more times. The chain is built from TRBV9 and TRBJ2-7, with 14 bases fitting TRBD2. This CDR3 contains 15 residues. CDR1 is SGDLS, CDR2 YYNGEE, per germline. With V trimmed by 3 bases and J by 3 bases, 2 bases remained unmatched. The CDR3 reads CASSAGTSGSYEQYF. The CDR3 DNA follows: TGTGCCAGCAGCGCGGGGACTAGCGGGAGCTACGAGCAGTACTTC.

There are a few counts of this clone. V usage is TRBV5-1 and J usage is TRBJ2-7; 7 nucleotides line up with TRBD1. V trimming: 0 bases; J trimming: 2 bases; junction bases outside the gene matches: 5. Germline V CDR1 and CDR2: SGHRS, YFSETQ. The CDR3 extends over 15 amino acids. CDR3 coding DNA: TGCGCCAGCAGCTTGGCAGGGGGAGAAACCTACGAGCAGTACTTC. Translated, it gives CASSLAGGETYEQYF. Looking up the rest from reference TRBV5-1 and TRBJ2-7 gives the full variable domain: KAGVTQTPRYLIKTRGQQVTLSCSPISGHRSVSWYQQTPGQGLQFLFEYFSETQRNKGNFPGRFSGRQFSNSRSEMNVSTLELGDSALYLCASSLAGGETYEQYFGPGTRLTVT.

This chain links TRBV28 with TRBJ2-7; 7 bases fit TRBD1. With V trimmed by 3 bases and J by 6 bases, 8 bases remained unmatched. Germline V CDR1 and CDR2: MDHEN, SYDVKM. The length of the CDR3 is 14 residues. CDR3 coding DNA: TGTGCCAGCAGTTTGGACCCCGGACAGGCCGAGCAGTACTTC. Protein product: CASSLDPGQAEQYF.

This clone was counted only a few times. This sequence joins TRBV10-3 and TRBJ1-2; 8 bases line up with TRBD1. V trimming: 2 bases; J trimming: 10 bases; junction bases outside the gene matches: 3. The germline CDR1 and CDR2 sequences are ENHRY and SYGVKD. The CDR3 loop spans 12 amino acids. CDR3 nucleotide sequence: TGTGCCATCAGTGAGGACAGGGGATTCTACACCTTC. It translates to CAISEDRGFYTF.

J is TRBJ1-1 and V is TRBV7-2; tentatively, D is TRBD1 (5 bases). The ends were cut back, 5 bases at V and 5 bases at J, with 9 bases in the middle. This CDR3 region has 12 residues. The germline V gene has CDR1 SGHTA and CDR2 FQGNSA. CDR3 in DNA: TGTGCCAGCAGCCCCGACAGAACTGAAGCTTTCTTT. It yields the protein CASSPDRTEAFF.

This clone showed up just a few times. CDR3 coding DNA: TGCGCCAGCAGCTTGGAAGCGGATCAGCCCCAGCATTTT. It codes for CASSLEADQPQHF. The V call is TRBV5-1, the J call TRBJ1-5; no definite D call. Trimming left V 0 bases short and J 5 bases short, with 6 bases between. The CDR3 covers 13 residues. CDR1 and CDR2 (germline): SGHRS, YFSETQ.

The CDR3 nucleotides are TGTGCCTGGAGTGTAAAGGGCGGGAGGCTCGGTGAGCAGTTCTTC. Amino acid sequence: CAWSVKGGRLGEQFF. The chain couples TRBV30 to TRBJ2-1, with TRBD2 matching over 8 bases. V was pared by 0 bases and J by 9 bases, with 10 bases of the junction left unmatched. The length of the CDR3 is 15 residues. Germline V CDR1 and CDR2: GTSNPN, SVGIG (reference sequence).

In its sample, this clone was seen a few times. The chain joins TRBV19 to TRBJ1-1; D not certain. Looked up from germline, CDR1 is LNHDA and CDR2 is SQIVND (reference sequence). This CDR3 has 15 residues. Trimming stripped 3 bases from V and 4 bases from J, with 15 bases between. The CDR3, as DNA: TGTGCCAGTAGTATTTGGGCAGAGGGTCGCACTGAAGCTTTCTTT. It codes for CASSIWAEGRTEAFF. The whole variable domain, remainder taken from reference TRBV19 and TRBJ1-1, is DGGITQSPKYLFRKEGQNVTLSCEQNLNHDAMYWYRQDPGQGLRLIYYSQIVNDFQKGDIAEGYSVSREKKESFPLTVTSAQKNPTAFYLCASSIWAEGRTEAFFGQGTRLTVV.

The chain combines TRBV5-6 with TRBJ2-2; D may be TRBD1 (6 bases). CDR1 SGHDT and CDR2 YYEEEE come from the germline V gene. The CDR3 length is 12 residues. V gave up 4 bases and J gave up 6 bases, with 7 bases separating them. In DNA, the CDR3 is TGTGCCAGCAGCGACAGGCCCGGGGAGCTGTTTTTT. The encoded protein is CASSDRPGELFF.

The sample holds a few counts of this clone. The chain uses TRBV19 and TRBJ1-1; a weak D match, TRBD1 (5 bases). Per the germline V gene, CDR1 is LNHDA and CDR2 is SQIVND (reference sequence). There are 15 residues in the CDR3. The germline V and J ends were trimmed by 10 bases and 4 bases, with 22 bases remaining between them. Written as DNA, the CDR3 is TGTGCCACCTGTGGTTCAGGGTTTAAAGGCACTGAAGCTTTCTTT. Its translation: CATCGSGFKGTEAFF.

The chain links TRBV5-1 to TRBJ2-6; D is ambiguous. Trimming shortened V by 7 bases and J by 2 bases, and 13 bases separated the two germline ends. Germline loops: CDR1 SGHRS, CDR2 YFSETQ. The CDR3 contains 15 residues. CDR3 DNA: TGCGCCAGCTCCAACGTCGCAGCTGGGGCCAACGTCCTGACTTTC. It codes for CASSNVAAGANVLTF.

The chain has TRBV18 and TRBJ2-3; D remains ambiguous. The germline V gene encodes CDR1 KGHSH and CDR2 LQKENI. The CDR3 is 14 amino acids. V lost 2 bases and J lost 1, with 7 bases in between. This chain's CDR3 is CASSPTVRTDTQYF. As DNA, the CDR3 is TGTGCCAGCTCACCAACGGTTCGCACAGATACGCAGTATTTT.